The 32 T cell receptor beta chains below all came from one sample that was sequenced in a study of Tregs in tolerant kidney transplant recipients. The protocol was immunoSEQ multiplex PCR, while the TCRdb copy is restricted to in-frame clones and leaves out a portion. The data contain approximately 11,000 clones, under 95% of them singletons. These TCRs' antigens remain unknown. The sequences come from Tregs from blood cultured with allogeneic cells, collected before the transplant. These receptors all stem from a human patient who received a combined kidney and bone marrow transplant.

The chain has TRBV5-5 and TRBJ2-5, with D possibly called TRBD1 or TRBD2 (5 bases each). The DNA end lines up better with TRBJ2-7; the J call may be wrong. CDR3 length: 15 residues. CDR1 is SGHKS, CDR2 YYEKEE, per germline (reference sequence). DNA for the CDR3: TGTGCCAGCAGCGCCTCCCCACAGGCGGGCTACGAGCAGTACTTC. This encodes CASSASPQAGYEQYF.

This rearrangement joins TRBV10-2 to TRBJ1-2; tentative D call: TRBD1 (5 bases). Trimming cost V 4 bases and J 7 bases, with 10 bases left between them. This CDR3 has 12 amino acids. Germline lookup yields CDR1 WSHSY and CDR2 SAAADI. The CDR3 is CASSAGSRGYTF. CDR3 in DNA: TGCGCCAGCAGTGCAGGGTCTCGTGGCTACACCTTC.

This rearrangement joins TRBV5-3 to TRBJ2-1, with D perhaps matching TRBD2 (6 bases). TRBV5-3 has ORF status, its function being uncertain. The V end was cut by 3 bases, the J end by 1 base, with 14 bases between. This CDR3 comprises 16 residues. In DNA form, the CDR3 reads TGTGCCAGAAGCTCCCTTTGGGACTCTTCCTACAATGAGCAGTTCTTC. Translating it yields CARSSLWDSSYNEQFF.

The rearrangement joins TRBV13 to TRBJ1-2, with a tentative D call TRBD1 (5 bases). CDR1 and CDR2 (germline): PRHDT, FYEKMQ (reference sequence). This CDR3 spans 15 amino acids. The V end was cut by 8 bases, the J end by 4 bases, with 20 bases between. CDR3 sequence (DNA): TGTGCCAGCCGCCGGGGAAGGGGCCTGATCTATGGCTACACCTTC. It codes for CASRRGRGLIYGYTF.

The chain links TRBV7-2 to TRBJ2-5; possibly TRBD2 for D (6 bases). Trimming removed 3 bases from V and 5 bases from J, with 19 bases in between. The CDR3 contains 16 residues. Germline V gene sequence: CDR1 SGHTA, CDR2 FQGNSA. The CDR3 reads CASSLMVASDFETQYF. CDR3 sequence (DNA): TGTGCCAGCAGCTTGATGGTCGCTAGCGATTTCGAGACCCAGTACTTC.

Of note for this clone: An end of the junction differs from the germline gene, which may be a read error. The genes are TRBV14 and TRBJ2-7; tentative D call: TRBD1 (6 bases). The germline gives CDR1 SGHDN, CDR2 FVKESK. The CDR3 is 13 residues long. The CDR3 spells CASSQERSTGRDF. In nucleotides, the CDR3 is TGTGCCAGCAGCCAAGAACGGTCGACAGGACGGGACTTC. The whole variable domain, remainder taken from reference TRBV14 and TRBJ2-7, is EAGVTQFPSHSVIEKGQTVTLRCDPISGHDNLYWYRRVMGKEIKFLLHFVKESKQDESGMPNNRFLAERTGGTYSTLKVQPAELEDSGVYFCASSQERSTGRDFGPGTRLTVT.

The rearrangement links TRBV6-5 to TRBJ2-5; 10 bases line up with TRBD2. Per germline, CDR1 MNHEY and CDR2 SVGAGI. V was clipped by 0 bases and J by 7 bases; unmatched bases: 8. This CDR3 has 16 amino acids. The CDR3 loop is CASSYSAGGAYRTQYF. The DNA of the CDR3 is TGTGCCAGCAGTTACTCAGCGGGGGGGGCCTACCGGACCCAGTACTTC.

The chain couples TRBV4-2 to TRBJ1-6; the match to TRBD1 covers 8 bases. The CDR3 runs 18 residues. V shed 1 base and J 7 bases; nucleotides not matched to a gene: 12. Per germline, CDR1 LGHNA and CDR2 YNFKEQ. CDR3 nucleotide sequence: TGTGCCAGCAGCCAAGTCAGGAGGGCCACAGGGGGAAATTCACCCCTCCACTTT. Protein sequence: CASSQVRRATGGNSPLHF.

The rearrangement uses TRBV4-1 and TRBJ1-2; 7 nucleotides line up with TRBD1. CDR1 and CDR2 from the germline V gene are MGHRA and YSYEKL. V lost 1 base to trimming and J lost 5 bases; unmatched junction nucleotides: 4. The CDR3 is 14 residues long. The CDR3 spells CASSQGQGPYGYTF. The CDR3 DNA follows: TGCGCCAGCAGCCAAGGACAGGGTCCATATGGCTACACCTTC.

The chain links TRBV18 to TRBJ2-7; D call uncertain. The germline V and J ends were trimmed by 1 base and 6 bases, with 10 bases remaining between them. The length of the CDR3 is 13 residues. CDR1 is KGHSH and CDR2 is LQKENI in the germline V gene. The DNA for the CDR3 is TGTGCCAGCTCACCACTCGTCCTTTTCGAGCAGTACTTC. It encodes CASSPLVLFEQYF.

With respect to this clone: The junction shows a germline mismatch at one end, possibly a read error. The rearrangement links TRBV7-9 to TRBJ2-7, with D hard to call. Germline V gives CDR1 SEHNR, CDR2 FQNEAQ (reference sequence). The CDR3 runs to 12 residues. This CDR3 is CASSPSRAEPYF. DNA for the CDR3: TGTGCCAGCAGCCCCAGTAGGGCAGAGCCGTACTTC.

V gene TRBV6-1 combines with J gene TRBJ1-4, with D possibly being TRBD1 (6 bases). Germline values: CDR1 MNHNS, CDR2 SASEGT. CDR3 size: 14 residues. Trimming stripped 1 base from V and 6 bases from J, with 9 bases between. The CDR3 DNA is TGTGCCAGCAGTGAAGGGGCAGGGGATGAAAAACTGTTTTTT. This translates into CASSEGAGDEKLFF.

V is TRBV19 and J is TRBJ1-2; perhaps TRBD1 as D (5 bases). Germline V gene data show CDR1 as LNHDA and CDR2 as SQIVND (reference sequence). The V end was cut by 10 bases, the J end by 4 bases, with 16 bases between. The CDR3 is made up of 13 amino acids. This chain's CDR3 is CATKPGPFYGYTF. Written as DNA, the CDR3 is TGTGCCACGAAACCAGGGCCTTTCTATGGCTACACCTTC.

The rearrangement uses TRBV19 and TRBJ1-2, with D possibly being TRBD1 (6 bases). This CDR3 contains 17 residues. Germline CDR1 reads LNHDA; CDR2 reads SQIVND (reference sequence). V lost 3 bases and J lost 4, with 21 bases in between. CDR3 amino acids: CASSITGGWGPGYGYTF. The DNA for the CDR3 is TGTGCCAGTAGTATCACCGGTGGATGGGGGCCGGGCTATGGCTACACCTTC.

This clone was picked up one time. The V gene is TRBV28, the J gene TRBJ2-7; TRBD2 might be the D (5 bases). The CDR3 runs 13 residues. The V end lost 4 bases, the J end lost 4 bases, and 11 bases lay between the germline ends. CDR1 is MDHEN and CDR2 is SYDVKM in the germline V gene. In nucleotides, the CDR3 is TGTGCCAGCAGTTCCCCGGACTCTTACGAGCAGTACTTC. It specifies CASSSPDSYEQYF.

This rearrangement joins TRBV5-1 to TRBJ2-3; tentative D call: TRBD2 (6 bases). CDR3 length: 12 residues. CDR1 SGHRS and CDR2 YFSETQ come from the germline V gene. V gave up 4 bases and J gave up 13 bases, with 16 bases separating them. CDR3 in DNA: TGCGCCAGCAGCGGGTTGGGCGGGGAAAAGTATTTT. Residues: CASSGLGGEKYF.

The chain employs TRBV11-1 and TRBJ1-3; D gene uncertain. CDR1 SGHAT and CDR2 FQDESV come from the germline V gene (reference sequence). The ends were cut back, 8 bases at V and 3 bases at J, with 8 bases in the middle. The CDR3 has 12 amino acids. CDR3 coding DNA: TGTGCCAGCGGGCGAAGTGGAAACACCATATATTTT. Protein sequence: CASGRSGNTIYF.

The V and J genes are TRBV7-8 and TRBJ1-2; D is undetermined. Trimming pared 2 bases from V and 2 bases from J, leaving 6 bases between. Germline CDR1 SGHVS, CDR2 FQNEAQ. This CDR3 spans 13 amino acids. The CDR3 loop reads CASSLKPNYGYTF. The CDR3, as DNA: TGTGCCAGCAGCTTAAAACCGAACTATGGCTACACCTTC.

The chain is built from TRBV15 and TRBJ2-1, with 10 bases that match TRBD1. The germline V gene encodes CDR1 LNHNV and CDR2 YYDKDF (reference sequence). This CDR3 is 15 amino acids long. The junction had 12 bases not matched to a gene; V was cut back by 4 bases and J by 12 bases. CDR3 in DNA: TGTGCCACCAGCACTCCGGGACAGGGGCTGGGGAGGCAGTTCTTC. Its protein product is CATSTPGQGLGRQFF.

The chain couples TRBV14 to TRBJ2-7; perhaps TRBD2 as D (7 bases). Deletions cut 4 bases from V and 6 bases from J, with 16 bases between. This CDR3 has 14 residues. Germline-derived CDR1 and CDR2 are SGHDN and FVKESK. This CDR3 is CASSRGGDGLEQYF. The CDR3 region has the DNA TGTGCCAGCAGCCGAGGGGGGGACGGTCTCGAGCAGTACTTC. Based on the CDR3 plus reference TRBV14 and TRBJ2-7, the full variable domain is EAGVTQFPSHSVIEKGQTVTLRCDPISGHDNLYWYRRVMGKEIKFLLHFVKESKQDESGMPNNRFLAERTGGTYSTLKVQPAELEDSGVYFCASSRGGDGLEQYFGPGTRLTVT.

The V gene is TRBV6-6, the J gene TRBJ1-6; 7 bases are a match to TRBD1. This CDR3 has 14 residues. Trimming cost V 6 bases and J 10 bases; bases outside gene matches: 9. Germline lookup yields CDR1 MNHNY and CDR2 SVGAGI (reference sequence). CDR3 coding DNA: TGTGCCAGCAGCCTCGGGACAGAGATATCACCCCTCCACTTT. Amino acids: CASSLGTEISPLHF.

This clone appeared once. The DNA for the CDR3 is TGCGCCAGCAGCCAAGTAGGGATCCAGTACTTC. Residues: CASSQVGIQYF. The V and J genes are TRBV4-1 and TRBJ2-7; unclear D gene. CDR3 length equals 11 residues. Germline V gene data show CDR1 as MGHRA and CDR2 as YSYEKL. V lost 1 base and J 10 bases, leaving 8 bases between the germline ends.

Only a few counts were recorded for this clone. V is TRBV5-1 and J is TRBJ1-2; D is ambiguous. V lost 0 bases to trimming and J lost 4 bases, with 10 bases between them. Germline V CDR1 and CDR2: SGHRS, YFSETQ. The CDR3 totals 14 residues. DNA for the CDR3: TGCGCCAGCAGCTTGGGGGGAGGTGGCTATGGCTACACCTTC. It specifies CASSLGGGGYGYTF.

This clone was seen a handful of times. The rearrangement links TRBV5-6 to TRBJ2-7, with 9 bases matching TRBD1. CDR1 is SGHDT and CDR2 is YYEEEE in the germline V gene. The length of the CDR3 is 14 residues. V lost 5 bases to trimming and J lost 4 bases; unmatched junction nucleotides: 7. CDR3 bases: TGTGCCAGCAGGGGGACAGGGAGGGGTTACGAGCAGTACTTC. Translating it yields CASRGTGRGYEQYF.

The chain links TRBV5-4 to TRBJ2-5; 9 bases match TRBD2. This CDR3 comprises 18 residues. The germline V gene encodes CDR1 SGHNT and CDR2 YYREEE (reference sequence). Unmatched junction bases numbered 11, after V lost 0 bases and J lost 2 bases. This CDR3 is CASSLEVSAGGPQETQYF. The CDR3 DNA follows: TGTGCCAGCAGCTTGGAAGTGTCGGCGGGAGGGCCGCAAGAGACCCAGTACTTC. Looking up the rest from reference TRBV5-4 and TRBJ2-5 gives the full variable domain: ETGVTQSPTHLIKTRGQQVTLRCSSQSGHNTVSWYQQALGQGPQFIFQYYREEENGRGNFPPRFSGLQFPNYSSELNVNALELDDSALYLCASSLEVSAGGPQETQYFGPGTRLLVL.

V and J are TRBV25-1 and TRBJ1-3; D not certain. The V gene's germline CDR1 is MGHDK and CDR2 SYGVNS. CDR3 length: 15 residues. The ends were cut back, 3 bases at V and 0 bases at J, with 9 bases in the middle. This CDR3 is CASSDWNDSGNTIYF. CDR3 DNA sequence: TGTGCCAGCAGTGATTGGAATGACTCTGGAAACACCATATATTTT.

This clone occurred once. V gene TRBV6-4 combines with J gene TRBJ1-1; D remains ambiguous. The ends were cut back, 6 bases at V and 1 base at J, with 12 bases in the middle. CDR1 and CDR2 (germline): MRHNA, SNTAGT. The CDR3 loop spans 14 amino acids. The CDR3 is CASRGGSRNTEAFF. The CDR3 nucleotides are TGTGCCAGCAGGGGAGGCAGTAGGAACACTGAAGCTTTCTTT.

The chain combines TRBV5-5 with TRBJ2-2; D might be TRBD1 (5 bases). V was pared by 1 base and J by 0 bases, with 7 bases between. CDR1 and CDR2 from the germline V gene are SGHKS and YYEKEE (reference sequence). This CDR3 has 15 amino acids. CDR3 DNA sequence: TGTGCCAGCAGCTTGATACAGGCGAACACCGGGGAGCTGTTTTTT. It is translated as CASSLIQANTGELFF.

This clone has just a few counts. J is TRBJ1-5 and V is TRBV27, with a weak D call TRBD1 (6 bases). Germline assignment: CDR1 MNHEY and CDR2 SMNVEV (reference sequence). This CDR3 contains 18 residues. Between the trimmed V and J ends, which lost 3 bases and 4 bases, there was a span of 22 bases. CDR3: CASSFRVTGARLNQPQHF. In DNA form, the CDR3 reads TGTGCCAGCAGTTTTAGGGTTACGGGGGCCAGGCTAAATCAGCCCCAGCATTTT.

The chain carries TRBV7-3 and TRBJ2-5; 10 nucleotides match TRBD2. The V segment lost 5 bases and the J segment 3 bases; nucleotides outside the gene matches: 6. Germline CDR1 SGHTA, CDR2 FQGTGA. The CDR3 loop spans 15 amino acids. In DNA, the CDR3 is TGTGCCAGCAGCCCAGCGGGGGGGCCAGAAGAGACCCAGTACTTC. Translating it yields CASSPAGGPEETQYF.

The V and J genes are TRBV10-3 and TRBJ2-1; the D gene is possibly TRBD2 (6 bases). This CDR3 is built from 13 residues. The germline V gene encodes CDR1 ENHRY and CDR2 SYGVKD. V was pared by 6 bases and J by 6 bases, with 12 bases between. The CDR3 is CAISPTSRNEQFF. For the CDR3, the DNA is TGTGCCATCAGCCCGACTAGTCGCAATGAGCAGTTCTTC.

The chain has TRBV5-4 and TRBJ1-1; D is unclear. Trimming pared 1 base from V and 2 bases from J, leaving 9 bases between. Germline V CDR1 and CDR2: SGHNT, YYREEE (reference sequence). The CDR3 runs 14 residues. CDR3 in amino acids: CASSLPTGNTEAFF. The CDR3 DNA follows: TGTGCCAGCAGCTTGCCTACTGGAAACACTGAAGCTTTCTTT.